This TCR beta chain appears in the sequencing data of a study of regulatory T cells in long-lasting Graves disease. Looking at the study overall: Newly diagnosed Graves' patients had taken antithyroid drugs under 3 months.

General study results and limits: Fewer public clonotypes were shared by new patients (approximately 1,000) than by persistent patients (roughly 2,500).

Sequencing libraries for TCR beta were prepared with iRepertoire HTBI primers and Arm-PCR of CDR3 regions. TCRdb ran MiXCR on the multiplex PCR reads and lists one entry per CDR3 protein. The sample has some 490,000 distinct CDR3 sequences; more than 10% are singletons. This sample's time point: newly diagnosed GD, antithyroid drugs for less than 3 months. From PBMCs, RNA was extracted and then used to make the TCR library. This clonotype was found many times. What it recognizes is unknown. Germline values: CDR1 SGDLS, CDR2 YYNGEE. The V segment lost 4 bases and the J segment 6 bases; nucleotides outside the gene matches: 6. The CDR3 runs 15 residues. These data are also associated with another study on T cells in Graves' hyperthyroidism and ophthalmopathy. That work contributes: First-round RT-PCR of the TCR CDR3 relied on the HTBI primer set.

Sequencing was performed on peripheral blood mononuclear cells (PBMCs), taken at new diagnosis, from a patient treated with antithyroid drugs. This receptor was identified in a woman aged 30 to 39 with Graves disease. The chain is built from TRBV9 and TRBJ2-7, with 14 bases aligning to TRBD2. CDR3 DNA: TGTGCCAGCAGCATCGGGACTAGCGGGAGCAGCGAGCAGTACTTC. This codes for CASSIGTSGSSEQYF.